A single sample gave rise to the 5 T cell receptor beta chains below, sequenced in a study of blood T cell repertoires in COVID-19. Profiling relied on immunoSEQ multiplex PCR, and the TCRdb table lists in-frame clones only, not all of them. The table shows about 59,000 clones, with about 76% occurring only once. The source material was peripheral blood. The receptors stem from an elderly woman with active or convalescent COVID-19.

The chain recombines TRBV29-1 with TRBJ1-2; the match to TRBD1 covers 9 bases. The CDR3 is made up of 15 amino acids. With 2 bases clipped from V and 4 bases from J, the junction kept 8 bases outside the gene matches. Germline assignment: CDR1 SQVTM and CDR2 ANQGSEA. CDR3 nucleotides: TGCAGCGTTGAACCCGGGACAGGGACGTCCTATGGCTACACCTTC. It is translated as CSVEPGTGTSYGYTF.

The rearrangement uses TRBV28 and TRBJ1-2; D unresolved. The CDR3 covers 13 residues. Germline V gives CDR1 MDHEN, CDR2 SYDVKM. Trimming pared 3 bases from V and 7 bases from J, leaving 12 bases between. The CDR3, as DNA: TGTGCCAGCAGTTTGACTCAACAATCTGGCTACACCTTC. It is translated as CASSLTQQSGYTF.

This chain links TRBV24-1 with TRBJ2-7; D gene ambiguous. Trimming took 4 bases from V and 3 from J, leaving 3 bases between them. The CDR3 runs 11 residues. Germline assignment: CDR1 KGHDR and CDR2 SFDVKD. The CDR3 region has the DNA TGTGCCACCAGTGACCACTACGAGCAGTACTTC. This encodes CATSDHYEQYF.

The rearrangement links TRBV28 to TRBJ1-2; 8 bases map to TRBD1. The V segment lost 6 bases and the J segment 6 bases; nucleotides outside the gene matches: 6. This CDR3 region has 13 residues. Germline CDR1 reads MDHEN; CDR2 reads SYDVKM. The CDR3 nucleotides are TGTGCCAGCAGGACAGGGGAAAGGGATGGCTACACCTTC. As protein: CASRTGERDGYTF.

The CDR3 loop is CASRGPGTEAFF. CDR3 bases: TGTGCCAGCAGGGGCCCAGGCACTGAAGCTTTCTTT. V is TRBV13 and J is TRBJ1-1; no definite D call. CDR1 and CDR2 (germline): PRHDT, FYEKMQ (reference sequence). V lost 6 bases to trimming and J lost 4 bases, with 9 bases between them. This CDR3 comprises 12 residues. The variable domain in full, completed from reference TRBV13 and TRBJ1-1, reads AAGVIQSPRHLIKEKRETATLKCYPIPRHDTVYWYQQGPGQDPQFLISFYEKMQSDKGSIPDRFSAQQFSDYHSELNMSSLELGDSALYFCASRGPGTEAFFGQGTRLTVV.